The 18 T cell receptor beta chains listed next were all sequenced from one sample in a study of cytomegalovirus exposure and HLA in healthy donors. The PCR had 60 Vbeta and 13 Jbeta primers. Clones were read by immunoSEQ multiplex PCR, and TCRdb kept only the in-frame ones, dropping some. Seen here are about 140,000 clones, around 80% observed once, and the top ten hold 2.5% to 4%. Sequenced material: PBMCs. Receptors originate from a man aged 35 to 55 in good health and CMV-seronegative.

V is TRBV9 and J is TRBJ2-2, with 12 nucleotides matching TRBD2. Germline V CDR1 and CDR2: SGDLS, YYNGEE. The CDR3 consists of 16 residues. V lost 4 bases and J lost 3; bases outside the gene matches: 4. CDR3 in amino acids: CASSLRLAGDTGELFF. The CDR3 coding sequence is TGTGCCAGCAGCCTTCGACTAGCGGGGGACACCGGGGAGCTGTTTTTT.

This chain connects TRBV7-9 to TRBJ1-2; 8 nucleotides match TRBD1. The length of the CDR3 is 15 residues. CDR1 and CDR2 (germline): SEHNR, FQNEAQ (reference sequence). Trimming cost V 1 base and J 4 bases; bases outside gene matches: 5. The chain's CDR3 is CASSLGQGFGYGYTF. The CDR3 DNA is TGTGCCAGCAGCTTAGGACAGGGGTTCGGCTATGGCTACACCTTC.

As to this clone: At one end, the junction sequence differs from germline, possibly due to a read error. The rearrangement links TRBV5-1 to TRBJ2-3, with a possible D match to TRBD1 (5 bases). This CDR3 is 14 amino acids long. Germline-derived CDR1 and CDR2 are SGHRS and YFSETQ. This CDR3 reads CASSSDSRTDTQYF. The CDR3 coding sequence is TGCGCCAGCAGCTCCGACAGTCGCACCGATACGCAGTATTTT.

The table lists this clone with a few counts. CDR3 protein: CASSFSGTGNTEAFF. The DNA for the CDR3 is TGCGCCAGCAGCTTCAGCGGGACCGGGAACACTGAAGCTTTCTTT. The V gene is TRBV5-1, the J gene TRBJ1-1; possible D gene TRBD1, 5 bases. The V gene lost 2 bases and the J gene lost 1 base, with 12 bases spanning the gap. This CDR3 contains 15 residues. CDR1 is SGHRS, CDR2 YFSETQ, per germline.

This sequence joins TRBV5-6 and TRBJ2-1; 8 bases align to TRBD1. CDR3 length equals 15 residues. Germline V gene data show CDR1 as SGHDT and CDR2 as YYEEEE. With 4 bases clipped from V and 9 bases from J, the junction kept 12 bases outside the gene matches. The CDR3 sequence is CASSRGQGVSREQFF. The CDR3 DNA is TGTGCCAGCAGCCGCGGACAGGGAGTGAGCCGTGAGCAGTTCTTC.

V is TRBV19 and J is TRBJ2-1; perhaps TRBD1 as D (6 bases). Germline-derived CDR1 and CDR2 are LNHDA and SQIVND (reference sequence). The CDR3 is 16 amino acids. V lost 5 bases and J lost 5, with 19 bases in between. The CDR3 coding sequence is TGTGCCAGTAGTTCTACCCCCAGGGGTTACCACAATGAGCAGTTCTTC. This sequence encodes CASSSTPRGYHNEQFF.

CDR3 protein: CASSPAGTGGHGELFF. The CDR3 nucleotides read TGTGCCAGCAGCCCTGCCGGGACAGGGGGTCACGGGGAGCTGTTTTTT. The chain joins TRBV5-4 to TRBJ2-2; 11 bases are shared with TRBD1. V shed 4 bases, J shed 7 bases, and the junction held 9 bases outside the gene matches. The germline V gene has CDR1 SGHNT and CDR2 YYREEE (reference sequence). The CDR3 sequence is 16 residues long.

The rearrangement links TRBV15 to TRBJ1-4; 8 nucleotides match TRBD1. V lost 1 base to trimming and J lost 5 bases; unmatched junction nucleotides: 6. CDR1 and CDR2 (germline): LNHNV, YYDKDF (reference sequence). The CDR3 covers 16 residues. The CDR3 DNA reads as TGTGCCACCAGCAGAGGTCAGCAGGGGGCAAATGAAAAACTGTTTTTT. Translated, it gives CATSRGQQGANEKLFF.

This chain joins TRBV9 and TRBJ2-5; the D gene is possibly TRBD2 (7 bases). The germline V and J ends were trimmed by 0 bases and 5 bases, with 14 bases remaining between them. The CDR3 has 15 amino acids. Germline V CDR1 and CDR2: SGDLS, YYNGEE. CDR3 in amino acids: CASSVGGGRYETQYF. CDR3 coding DNA: TGTGCCAGCAGCGTAGGGGGGGGGCGCTACGAGACCCAGTACTTC.

This rearrangement joins TRBV19 to TRBJ1-1; possible D gene TRBD1, 6 bases. Germline loops: CDR1 LNHDA, CDR2 SQIVND (reference sequence). There are 15 residues in the CDR3. The ends were cut back, 6 bases at V and 5 bases at J, with 19 bases in the middle. The CDR3: CASRAADRIFTEAFF. In DNA, the CDR3 is TGTGCCAGTAGGGCCGCCGACAGGATTTTTACTGAAGCTTTCTTT. Using reference TRBV19 and TRBJ1-1 for the parts outside the CDR3, the full variable domain is DGGITQSPKYLFRKEGQNVTLSCEQNLNHDAMYWYRQDPGQGLRLIYYSQIVNDFQKGDIAEGYSVSREKKESFPLTVTSAQKNPTAFYLCASRAADRIFTEAFFGQGTRLTVV.

Notes on this clone: Germline is not matched at one junction end, which may reflect a read error. The V call is TRBV5-6, the J call TRBJ2-1; D is possibly TRBD1 (6 bases). In germline, CDR1 is SGHDT, CDR2 YYEEEE. This CDR3 is built from 15 residues. In DNA form, the CDR3 reads TGTGCCAGCGACCAACAGGGTTCAACCTACAATAAGCAGTTCTTC. Its protein is CASDQQGSTYNKQFF.

V usage is TRBV28 and J usage is TRBJ1-4; no firm D call. The CDR3 is 16 amino acids. The ends were cut back, 1 base at V and 0 bases at J, with 9 bases in the middle. Germline loops: CDR1 MDHEN, CDR2 SYDVKM. The CDR3 DNA follows: TGTGCCAGCAGTTTATTGGCCCCCGCAACTAATGAAAAACTGTTTTTT. Amino acids: CASSLLAPATNEKLFF.

This chain links TRBV9 with TRBJ2-5; D unclear. The CDR3 runs to 12 residues. V shed 5 bases and J shed 5 bases, with 10 bases lying between them. CDR1 SGDLS and CDR2 YYNGEE come from the germline V gene. The CDR3 sequence is CASSRTGETQYF. CDR3 DNA sequence: TGTGCCAGCAGTCGAACCGGGGAGACCCAGTACTTC.

The CDR3 region has the DNA TGTGCCAGCAGTGAAGGTGGAGGGGAACCCTATGGCTACACCTTC. Translating it yields CASSEGGGEPYGYTF. The genes are TRBV6-1 and TRBJ1-2, with D tentatively TRBD1 (5 bases). There are 15 residues in the CDR3. V was clipped by 1 base and J by 4 bases, with 13 bases between them. Germline V lookup: CDR1 MNHNS, CDR2 SASEGT.

This sequence joins TRBV2 and TRBJ1-1, with a possible D match to TRBD1 (6 bases). The CDR3 extends over 14 amino acids. In germline, CDR1 is SNHLY, CDR2 FYNNEI. V was shortened by 10 bases and J by 0 bases, with 15 bases between the two germline ends. The CDR3 nucleotides read TGTGCCACCGGTCGTGACAGGCTGAACACTGAAGCTTTCTTT. This gives the protein CATGRDRLNTEAFF.

This chain links TRBV6-6 with TRBJ2-7; D perhaps matches TRBD1 (5 bases). The germline CDR1 and CDR2 sequences are MNHNY and SVGAGI (reference sequence). V was shortened by 2 bases and J by 0 bases, with 11 bases between the two germline ends. The CDR3 extends over 15 amino acids. CDR3 bases: TGTGCCAGCAGTTACGGGTTCACAGGCTCCTACGAGCAGTACTTC. Protein: CASSYGFTGSYEQYF.

This clone showed up just a few times. The sample holds other DNA sequences that translate to the same CDR3. This chain joins TRBV2 and TRBJ2-1; 8 positions agree with TRBD1. The junction had 2 bases not matched to a gene; V was cut back by 3 bases and J by 7 bases. CDR1 is SNHLY, CDR2 FYNNEI, per germline. CDR3 length: 13 residues. The CDR3 DNA is TGTGCCAGCAGTGACAGGGGGCGAAATGAGCAGTTCTTC. Protein: CASSDRGRNEQFF.

V is TRBV2 and J is TRBJ1-1, with TRBD1 as a possible D gene (5 bases). CDR3 length: 15 amino acids. Trimming stripped 1 base from V and 1 base from J, with 10 bases between. The germline V gene encodes CDR1 SNHLY and CDR2 FYNNEI. Here the CDR3 reads CASSEDRGTNTEAFF. The CDR3 nucleotides are TGTGCCAGCAGTGAAGACCGGGGGACGAACACTGAAGCTTTCTTT.